This T cell receptor beta chain was recovered during a study of graft-versus-host responses after intestinal transplantation (dated by TCRdb to about 2021). Notes on the research overall: The transplants that recipients received were multivisceral, liver-intestinal, or isolated intestinal. Every recipient was given anti-thymocyte globulin induction, then maintenance tacrolimus and steroids for approximately 3 years. Graft-versus-host and host-versus-graft alloreactive T cell clones were tracked in the graft, circulation and bone marrow after intestinal transplantation using bulk TCR-beta CDR3 sequencing. Alloreactive clones were identified by sequencing pre-transplant mixed lymphocyte reaction products and comparing them with unstimulated pre-transplant donor and recipient T cells. Of the roughly 23 intestinal transplant recipients enrolled in the cohort, one of whom was a retransplant, a few patients without pretransplant specimens were excluded. Donor T cell macrochimerism was defined as a peak of at least 4% donor T cells among recipient peripheral blood mononuclear cells. Rather than going through the commercial service, samples from three later patients were sequenced in-house on an Illumina MiSeq and processed with MiXCR.

Preparation of the library involved the immunoSEQ multiplex PCR assay. For most patients, genomic DNA was isolated with the Qiagen DNeasy Blood and Tissue Kit and shipped frozen to Adaptive Biotechnologies for TCR sequencing. High-throughput TCR-beta CDR3 sequencing of genomic DNA from most patients was performed by Adaptive Biotechnologies. On the study's bioinformatics: Adaptive's ImmunoSEQ software was the source of the TCR sequencing data for fewer than 20 patients, while a few other patients were processed with MiXCR and VDJtools. CD4 versus CD8 sorting errors were corrected by removing sequences found in both subsets at a frequency ratio below 5:1. CDR3 nucleotide sequences shared between donor and recipient were removed because their origin could not be assigned. To count as alloreactive, a clone needed at least 2-fold expansion over unstimulated cells and a minimum CFSE-low frequency of 0.002% (template counts) or 0.001% (read counts). Mappable clones were those detected in sequenced pre-transplant spleen, lymph node, or MLR CFSE-low populations of the donor or recipient. The cumulative frequency of alloreactive clones was calculated as a percentage of all sequences, weighted by copy number. TCRdb stores this immuneACCESS table with in-frame sequences only. Part of the clones is absent; in the studies checked, under half of the shortfall reflects unresolved V genes, and no reason is known for the rest. V, J and clone size derive from that table, while D and trimming were established from the DNA sequence. Across this sample there are about 94,000 clones, with 90% to 95% seen only once. More than 0.4% of the sample comes from the top ten.

Overall results and qualifications from the work: Early after transplant, peak levels of circulating GvH clones were found to be associated with declines in HvG clones. The relatively low number and heterogeneity of intestinal transplant patients limited the conclusions. GvH clones were found in recipient bone marrow, and some of the GvH clones appeared earlier in ileal mucosa or blood, which is consistent with an intestinal mucosal origin. In patients with donor T cell macrochimerism, the allografts had high GvH to HvG T cell clonal ratios.

This clone was seen only a few times. Its antigen is currently not known. The input lacks base qualities; no much larger clone sits a single base away. This specimen's time point label, interpreted: cells obtained before transplantation from donor or recipient. CD3+CD4+ and CD3+CD8+ populations were FACS-sorted from unstimulated pre-transplant donor and recipient cells taken from spleen or lymph nodes. CDR1 SEHNR and CDR2 FQNEAQ were looked up in the germline V gene (reference sequence). The junction carries 5 bases between V and J, which are trimmed by 2 bases and 1 base respectively. The CDR3 spans 13 residues, from the cysteine through the phenylalanine. The sequence is cut down to CDR3 DNA, 39 bases in frame from base 1.

The rearranged chain carries TRBV7-9 and TRBJ1-1, with TRBD1 perhaps the D gene, on 5 matching bases. This clonotype was sampled from a human donor who received an intestinal transplant. Sequenced material: unstimulated CD8+ T cells sorted from spleen or lymph node cells, taken before intestinal transplant. The DNA is TGTGCCAGCAGCTTAAGGGGGAACACTGAAGCTTTCTTT. This sequence encodes CASSLRGNTEAFF.